The clone carrying this T cell receptor beta chain has more than one count but fewer than ten. Primers used in a second PCR of about 6 to 11 cycles were a sample-barcoded 5' primer and a J-beta primer mix. MiXCR, run by TCRdb on the 5' RACE reads, gives a single entry per CDR3 protein. The sample contains about 1.6 million distinct CDR3 sequences, almost 35% of which appear only once. The CDR3 has 14 residues. Trimming took 7 bases from V and 4 from J; bases not matched to a gene: 11. Germline V gives CDR1 SQVTM, CDR2 ANQGSEA. This entry comes from a study of blood T cells in healthy people across ages.

Sequenced sample: blood. The TCR sequence derives from a woman under 40 in good health. The rearrangement uses TRBV29-1 and TRBJ1-2; 8 nucleotides agree with TRBD1. The CDR3 DNA reads TGCAGCGCCAGAGGGGGGACAGGACCCTATGGCTACACCTTC. Its protein is CSARGGTGPYGYTF.